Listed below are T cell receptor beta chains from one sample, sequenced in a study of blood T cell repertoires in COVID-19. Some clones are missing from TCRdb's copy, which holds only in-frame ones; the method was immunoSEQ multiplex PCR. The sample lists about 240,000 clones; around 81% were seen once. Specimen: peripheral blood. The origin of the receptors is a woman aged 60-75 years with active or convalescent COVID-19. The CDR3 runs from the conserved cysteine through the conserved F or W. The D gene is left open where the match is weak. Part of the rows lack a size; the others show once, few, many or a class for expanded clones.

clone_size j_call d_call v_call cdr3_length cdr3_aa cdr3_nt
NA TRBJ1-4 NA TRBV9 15 CASSVDRGGREKLFF TGTGCCAGCAGCGTAGATCGGGGGGGAAGAGAAAAACTGTTTTTT
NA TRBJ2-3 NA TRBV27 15 CASSPAQWSTDTQYF TGTGCCAGCAGTCCCGCTCAGTGGAGCACAGATACGCAGTATTTT
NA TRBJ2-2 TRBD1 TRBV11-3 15 CASSRTGGITGELFF TGTGCCAGCAGCCGGACAGGGGGCATCACCGGGGAGCTGTTTTTT
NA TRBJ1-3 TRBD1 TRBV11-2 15 CASSPGTGGGNTIYF TGTGCCAGCAGCCCAGGGACAGGGGGCGGAAACACCATATATTTT
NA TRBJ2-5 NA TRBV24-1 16 CATSDLRGDLVETQYF TGTGCCACCAGTGATTTGCGAGGGGACTTGGTAGAGACCCAGTACTTC
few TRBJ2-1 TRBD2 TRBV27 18 CASSSSWGASGRRNEQFF TGTGCCAGCAGTTCCTCCTGGGGGGCTAGCGGGAGGAGAAATGAGCAGTTCTTC
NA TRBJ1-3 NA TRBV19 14 CASSPQVSGNTIYF TGTGCCAGTAGTCCACAGGTCTCTGGAAACACCATATATTTT
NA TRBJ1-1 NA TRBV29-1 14 CSVERAAVNTEAFF TGCAGCGTTGAGCGGGCTGCGGTGAACACTGAAGCTTTCTTT
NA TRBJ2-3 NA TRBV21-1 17 CASSKAGTSGGADTQYF TGTGCCAGCAGCAAAGCGGGGACTAGCGGGGGGGCAGATACGCAGTATTTT
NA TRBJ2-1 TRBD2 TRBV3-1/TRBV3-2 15 CASSQGLAANNEQFF TGTGCCAGCAGCCAAGGGCTAGCGGCGAACAATGAGCAGTTCTTC
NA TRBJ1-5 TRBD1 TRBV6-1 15 CASSFGTGSNQPQHF TGTGCCAGCAGTTTTGGGACAGGGAGCAATCAGCCCCAGCATTTT
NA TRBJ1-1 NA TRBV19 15 CASSIESSGNTEAFF TGTGCCAGTAGTATAGAGTCATCCGGGAACACTGAAGCTTTCTTT
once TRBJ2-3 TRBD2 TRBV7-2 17 CASSAGLAGEGVDTQYF TGTGCCAGCAGCGCGGGACTAGCGGGAGAAGGGGTCGATACGCAGTATTTT
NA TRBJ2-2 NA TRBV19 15 CASSIVGVVTGELFF TGTGCCAGTAGTATAGTCGGGGTGGTCACCGGGGAGCTGTTTTTT
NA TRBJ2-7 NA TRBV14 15 CASSQEEALPYEQYF TGTGCCAGCAGCCAAGAAGAGGCCCTACCCTACGAGCAGTACTTC
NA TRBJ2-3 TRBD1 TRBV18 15 CASSSQGAKLDTQYF TGTGCCAGCTCATCTCAGGGGGCGAAACTGGATACGCAGTATTTT
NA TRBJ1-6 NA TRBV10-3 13 CAINGAVNSPLHF TGTGCCATCAATGGAGCAGTTAATTCACCCCTCCACTTT
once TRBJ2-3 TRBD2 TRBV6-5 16 CASSSGLAESTDTQYF TGTGCCAGCAGTTCGGGACTAGCGGAGAGCACAGATACGCAGTATTTT
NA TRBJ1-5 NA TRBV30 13 CAWRTEDHQPQHF TGTGCCTGGCGGACAGAGGACCATCAGCCCCAGCATTTT
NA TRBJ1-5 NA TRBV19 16 CASSIGTRGSNQPQHF TGTGCCAGTAGTATAGGAACCAGGGGCAGCAATCAGCCCCAGCATTTT
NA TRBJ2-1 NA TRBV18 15 CASSPQTETYNEQFF TGTGCCAGCTCACCCCAAACAGAGACCTACAATGAGCAGTTCTTC
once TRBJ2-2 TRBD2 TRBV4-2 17 CASSQGLAGRGTGELFF TGTGCCAGCAGCCAAGGACTAGCGGGACGAGGCACCGGGGAGCTGTTTTTT
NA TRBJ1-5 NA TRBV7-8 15 CASSLSQGGNQPQHF TGTGCCAGCAGCTTATCCCAGGGTGGGAATCAGCCCCAGCATTTT
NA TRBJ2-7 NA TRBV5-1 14 CASSYRGGQYEQYF TGCGCCAGCAGCTACCGGGGGGGACAGTACGAGCAGTACTTC
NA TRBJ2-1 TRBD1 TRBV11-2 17 CASSSRQGMKPLNEQFF TGTGCCAGCAGCTCGAGACAGGGAATGAAACCCCTCAATGAGCAGTTCTTC
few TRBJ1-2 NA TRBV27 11 CASMGFDGYTF TGTGCCAGCATGGGCTTCGATGGCTACACCTTC
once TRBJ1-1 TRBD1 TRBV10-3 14 CASLSTGAVTEAFF TGTGCCTCCCTATCGACAGGGGCGGTCACTGAAGCTTTCTTT
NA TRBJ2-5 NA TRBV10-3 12 CAISESSETQYF TGTGCCATCAGTGAGTCCTCAGAGACCCAGTACTTC
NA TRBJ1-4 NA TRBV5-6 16 CASSLIGNAANEKLFF TGTGCCAGCAGCTTGATCGGGAACGCGGCTAATGAAAAACTGTTTTTT
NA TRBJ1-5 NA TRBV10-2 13 CASSGGVGQPQHF TGCGCCAGCAGTGGAGGAGTTGGGCAGCCCCAGCATTTT
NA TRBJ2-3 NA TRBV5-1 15 CASSFGGDSTDTQYF TGCGCCAGCAGCTTCGGCGGGGATAGCACAGATACGCAGTATTTT
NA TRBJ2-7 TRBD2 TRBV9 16 CASSVAPGGSSYEQYF TGTGCCAGCAGCGTAGCTCCGGGAGGGAGCTCCTACGAGCAGTACTTC
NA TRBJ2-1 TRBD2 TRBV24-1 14 CATSLTGRVDEQFF TGTGCCACCAGTCTGACCGGGAGGGTGGATGAGCAGTTCTTC
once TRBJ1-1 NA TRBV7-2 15 CASSPQSGSGAEAFF TGTGCCAGCAGCCCCCAGTCGGGGTCTGGCGCTGAAGCTTTCTTT
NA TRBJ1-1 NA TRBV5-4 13 CASSLWGDTEAFF TGTGCCAGCAGCTTGTGGGGAGACACTGAAGCTTTCTTT
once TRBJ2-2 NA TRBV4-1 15 CASSQDPANTGELFF TGCGCCAGCAGCCAAGATCCCGCGAACACCGGGGAGCTGTTTTTT
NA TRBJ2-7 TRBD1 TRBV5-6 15 CASSLGTGGLYEQYF TGTGCCAGCAGCCTAGGGACAGGGGGCTTGTACGAGCAGTACTTC
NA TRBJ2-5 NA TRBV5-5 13 CASSSEEQETQYF TGTGCCAGCAGCTCGGAGGAGCAAGAGACCCAGTACTTC
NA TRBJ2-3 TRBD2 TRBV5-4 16 CASSLVGAGGTDTQYF TGTGCCAGCAGCTTGGTAGGGGCGGGGGGAACAGATACGCAGTATTTT
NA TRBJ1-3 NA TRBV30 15 CAWSVDIRSGNTIYF TGTGCCTGGAGTGTAGACATTCGCTCTGGAAACACCATATATTTT
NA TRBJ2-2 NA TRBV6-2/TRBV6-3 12 CASSLLAGELFF TGTGCCAGCAGTCTACTAGCCGGGGAGCTGTTTTTT
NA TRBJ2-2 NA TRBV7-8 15 CASSAVRRPTGELFF TGTGCCAGCAGCGCAGTCAGGCGTCCAACCGGGGAGCTGTTTTTT
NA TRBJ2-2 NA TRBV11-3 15 CASSLGAQNTGELFF TGTGCCAGCAGCTTAGGGGCGCAGAACACCGGGGAGCTGTTTTTT
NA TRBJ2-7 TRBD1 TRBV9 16 CASSKASGQARHEQYF TGTGCCAGCAGCAAAGCGTCAGGACAGGCCCGCCACGAGCAGTACTTC
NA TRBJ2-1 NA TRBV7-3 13 CASSLTFSGEQFF TGTGCCAGCAGCTTAACCTTTTCTGGCGAGCAGTTCTTC
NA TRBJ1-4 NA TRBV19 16 CASSFQGKATNEKLFF TGTGCCAGTAGTTTTCAGGGGAAAGCAACTAATGAAAAACTGTTTTTT
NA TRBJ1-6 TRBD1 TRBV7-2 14 CASSPVTGNSPLHF TGTGCCAGCAGCCCCGTGACAGGGAACTCACCCCTCCACTTT
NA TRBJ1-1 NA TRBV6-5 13 CASSYLESTEAFF TGTGCCAGCAGCTACTTGGAGTCGACTGAAGCTTTCTTT
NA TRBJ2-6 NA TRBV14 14 CASSLSSGANVLTF TGTGCCAGCAGCCTGAGCTCTGGGGCCAACGTCCTGACTTTC
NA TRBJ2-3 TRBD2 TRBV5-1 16 CASSLGLAGDTDTQYF TGCGCCAGCAGCTTGGGACTAGCGGGGGACACAGATACGCAGTATTTT
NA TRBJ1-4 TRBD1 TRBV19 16 CASSPSSDRGNEKLFF TGTGCCAGTAGTCCAAGCTCGGACAGGGGAAATGAAAAACTGTTTTTT
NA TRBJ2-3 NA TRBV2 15 CASRPDLGRIHTQYF TGTGCCAGCAGACCAGACCTAGGTCGTATCCATACGCAGTATTTT
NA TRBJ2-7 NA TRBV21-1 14 CASWGGGGTYEQYF TGTGCCAGCTGGGGGGGCGGCGGTACCTACGAGCAGTACTTC